Included here is one TCR beta chain sequence, with context. The antigen is unknown. Profiled with immunoSEQ multiplex PCR; TCRdb holds only in-frame clones, not every one. Here the sample spans more than 85,000 clones, approximately 90% being singletons. Germline V gene data show CDR1 as LGHNT and CDR2 as FRNRAP. The CDR3 is made up of 18 amino acids. Losses at the gene ends were 3 bases for V and 4 bases for J; bases not matched to a gene: 16. Time point noted: cycle 4 day 1 (C4D1), after around six weeks of nivolumab. Every patient experienced relapse after autologous stem cell transplantation, and brentuximab vedotin exposure varied. These data originate in a study of PD-1 blockade in classical Hodgkin lymphoma. Study conclusions and caveats: Individuals initiating nivolumab under 1 year after ASCT were excluded. Newly diagnosed patients and complete responders had comparable diversity at baseline.

The chain carries TRBV12-5 and TRBJ1-2, with 8 bases identical to TRBD1. The clonotype originates from a human donor with classical Hodgkin lymphoma. This specimen was peripheral blood mononuclear cells (PBMCs), taken before the fourth cycle of nivolumab. The CDR3 nucleotides read TGTGCTAGTGGTTTTACGGGTAACGGACAGGGTTCCCGCTATGGCTACACCTTC. Amino acid sequence: CASGFTGNGQGSRYGYTF.